This T cell receptor beta chain was captured in a study of T cells and Merkel cell carcinoma outcomes. Study-level results: In Merkel cell carcinoma, repertoire and T-cell density reportedly predicted outcomes.

In regard to this clone: Its antigen is unknown.

The data were produced by immunoSEQ multiplex PCR, yet TCRdb's version contains in-frame clones alone and is incomplete. The sample yields 2,000 to 2,500 clones, 85% to 90% seen once. V was pared by 3 bases and J by 7 bases, with 10 bases between. The germline gives CDR1 KGHSH, CDR2 LQKENI. The CDR3 has 13 amino acids. The sequence was collected from a human donor with Merkel cell carcinoma. The sequencing input was tumor tissue from Merkel cell carcinoma. The V gene is TRBV18, the J gene TRBJ2-1; D possibly corresponds to TRBD1 (6 bases). The CDR3 DNA reads as TGTGCCAGCTCACCCCAGGGGTTAAATGAGCAGTTCTTC. This codes for CASSPQGLNEQFF.